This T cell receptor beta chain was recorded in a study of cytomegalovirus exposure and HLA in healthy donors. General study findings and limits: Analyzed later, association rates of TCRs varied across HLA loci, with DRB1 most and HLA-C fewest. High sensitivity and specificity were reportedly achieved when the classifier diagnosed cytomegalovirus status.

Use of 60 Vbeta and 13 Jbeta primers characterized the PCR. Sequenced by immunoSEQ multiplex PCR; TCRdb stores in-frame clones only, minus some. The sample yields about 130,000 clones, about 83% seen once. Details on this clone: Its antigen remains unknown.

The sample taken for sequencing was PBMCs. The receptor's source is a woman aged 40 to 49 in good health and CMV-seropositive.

The CDR3 loop reads CASSHPQGVNTEAFF. The CDR3 DNA is TGCGCCAGCAGCCACCCACAGGGCGTGAACACTGAAGCTTTCTTT. The chain employs TRBV4-1 and TRBJ1-1, with D tentatively TRBD1 (6 bases). The germline CDR1 and CDR2 sequences are MGHRA and YSYEKL. Trimming left V 3 bases short and J 0 bases short, with 11 bases between. This CDR3 has 15 residues.